The next 21 T cell receptor beta chains were all read from a single sample in a study of beta chain features in type 1 diabetes. The investigators reverse transcribed all of the isolated RNA, so they sequenced expressed TCRB transcripts. Sequenced by immunoSEQ multiplex PCR; TCRdb stores in-frame clones only, minus some. Among roughly 610,000 clones listed, around 15% were seen once. Specimen: naive CD4+ T cells from blood. The receptors were sampled from a man aged 18 to 29 in good health.

This clone was found a few times. Other DNA sequences in this specimen translate into the identical CDR3. This chain links TRBV7-9 with TRBJ2-7; no clear D gene. V dropped 2 bases and J dropped 3 bases, with 5 bases sitting between them. CDR1 SEHNR and CDR2 FQNEAQ come from the germline V gene (reference sequence). The CDR3 length is 12 residues. CDR3 residues: CASSLTGYEQYF. DNA for the CDR3: TGTGCCAGCAGCTTAACCGGCTACGAGCAGTACTTC. The whole variable domain, remainder taken from reference TRBV7-9 and TRBJ2-7, is DTGVSQNPRHKITKRGQNVTFRCDPISEHNRLYWYRQTLGQGPEFLTYFQNEAQLEKSRLLSDRFSAERPKGSFSTLEIQRTEQGDSAMYLCASSLTGYEQYFGPGTRLTVT.

This clone was seen more than once but under ten times. The J gene is TRBJ2-1, the V gene TRBV7-3; 9 bases are shared with TRBD2. V was pared by 2 bases and J by 5 bases, with 13 bases of the junction left unmatched. The CDR3 contains 18 residues. Germline V gene sequence: CDR1 SGHTA, CDR2 FQGTGA. CDR3 nucleotides: TGTGCCAGCAGCTTACGTCGCCCAGGACTAGCGAGCCACAATGAGCAGTTCTTC. Its protein is CASSLRRPGLASHNEQFF. The full variable domain, with the rest looked up from reference TRBV7-3 and TRBJ2-1, is GAGVSQTPSNKVTEKGKYVELRCDPISGHTALYWYRQSLGQGPEFLIYFQGTGAADDSGLPNDRFFAVRPEGSVSTLKIQRTERGDSAVYLCASSLRRPGLASHNEQFFGPGTRLTVL.

J is TRBJ2-7 and V is TRBV28; 10 nucleotides agree with TRBD2. CDR1 and CDR2 from the germline V gene are MDHEN and SYDVKM. J was trimmed by 3 bases and V by 7 bases; bases with no gene match: 3. This CDR3 has 13 amino acids. The CDR3 protein is CASIPSGSYEQYF. CDR3 coding DNA: TGTGCCAGCATACCTAGCGGGAGCTACGAGCAGTACTTC.

In its sample, this clone was seen a few times. The rearrangement uses TRBV5-1 and TRBJ2-1; 10 bases match TRBD2. Trimming at V came to 4 bases and at J to 5 bases, leaving 9 bases not matched to a gene. The CDR3 is 16 amino acids. Per germline, CDR1 SGHRS and CDR2 YFSETQ. The CDR3 DNA follows: TGCGCCAGCAGCCCGACTAGCGGGCATATCAACAATGAGCAGTTCTTC. Its protein is CASSPTSGHINNEQFF.

This clone showed up just a few times. The chain employs TRBV5-6 and TRBJ1-4; D is unclear. The CDR3 has 14 amino acids. From germline, CDR1 is SGHDT and CDR2 YYEEEE. V was pared by 1 base and J by 3 bases, with 7 bases between. The CDR3 DNA sequence: TGTGCCAGCAGCTTGTATAGGGCTAATGAAAAACTGTTTTTT. Its translation is CASSLYRANEKLFF.

This rearrangement joins TRBV7-3 to TRBJ2-1; 9 nucleotides line up with TRBD1. Germline values: CDR1 SGHTA, CDR2 FQGTGA. V lost 5 bases and J lost 9; bases outside the gene matches: 17. This CDR3 spans 17 amino acids. CDR3 nucleotide sequence: TGTGCCAGCAGCATAGCCCCCGGGACAGGGTTGATGGGTGAGCAGTTCTTC. Protein sequence: CASSIAPGTGLMGEQFF.

This clone came up a few times. CDR3 residues: CASSLDGRDQPQHF. CDR3 bases: TGTGCCAGCAGCTTGGATGGCAGGGATCAGCCCCAGCATTTT. The chain joins TRBV5-4 to TRBJ1-5; perhaps TRBD1 as D (5 bases). V shed 0 bases and J shed 5 bases, with 9 bases lying between them. Per the germline V gene, CDR1 is SGHNT and CDR2 is YYREEE (reference sequence). This CDR3 is built from 14 residues.

This sequence joins TRBV18 and TRBJ1-1; 7 bases fit TRBD1. Germline assignment: CDR1 KGHSH and CDR2 LQKENI. V lost 3 bases to trimming and J lost 7 bases; unmatched junction nucleotides: 2. The CDR3 is made up of 12 amino acids. The CDR3 spells CASSPGQLEAFF. The CDR3 DNA follows: TGTGCCAGCTCACCGGGACAGCTTGAAGCTTTCTTT. Supplemented by reference TRBV18 and TRBJ1-1, the full variable domain reads NAGVMQNPRHLVRRRGQEARLRCSPMKGHSHVYWYRQLPEEGLKFMVYLQKENIIDESGMPKERFSAEFPKEGPSILRIQQVVRGDSAAYFCASSPGQLEAFFGQGTRLTVV.

The genes are TRBV10-3 and TRBJ1-3; 7 positions agree with TRBD1. Losses at the gene ends were 9 bases for V and 2 bases for J; bases not matched to a gene: 4. The CDR3 loop spans 13 amino acids. Per the germline V gene, CDR1 is ENHRY and CDR2 is SYGVKD. In DNA form, the CDR3 reads TGTGCCATGGCAGGGACAGCTGGAAACACCATATATTTT. Protein product: CAMAGTAGNTIYF.

Remarks on this clone: Other nucleotide sequences from this sample produce the same CDR3. The chain joins TRBV14 to TRBJ1-6; unclear D gene. Germline-derived CDR1 and CDR2 are SGHDN and FVKESK. The CDR3 is 17 residues long. With 2 bases removed from V and 6 bases from J, the gap between germline ends came to 17 bases. The CDR3 region has the DNA TGTGCCAGCAGCCAATTAGGGAGGGCCGGTCGTAATTCACCCCTCCACTTT. As protein: CASSQLGRAGRNSPLHF.

Only a few counts were recorded for this clone. This chain connects TRBV6-4 to TRBJ2-1, with 7 bases matching TRBD1. Germline V gives CDR1 MRHNA, CDR2 SNTAGT. The CDR3 runs 15 residues. V shed 6 bases and J 5 bases; nucleotides not matched to a gene: 10. The CDR3, as DNA: TGTGCCAGCAGCACCGGGACAGCAGCTCACAATGAGCAGTTCTTC. The encoded protein is CASSTGTAAHNEQFF.

The chain couples TRBV6-1 to TRBJ2-3; D is perhaps TRBD1 or TRBD2 (5 bases each). CDR1 and CDR2 (germline): MNHNS, SASEGT. V was clipped by 7 bases and J by 1 base, with 15 bases between them. The CDR3 is 15 residues long. The CDR3 loop reads CASTGPRYRTDTQYF. The CDR3, as DNA: TGTGCCAGCACGGGACCGCGCTATCGCACAGATACGCAGTATTTT.

The gene calls are TRBV7-3 and TRBJ2-1; D is possibly TRBD2 (6 bases). CDR3 length: 15 amino acids. The germline gives CDR1 SGHTA, CDR2 FQGTGA. The ends were cut back, 5 bases at V and 5 bases at J, with 16 bases in the middle. CDR3 DNA: TGTGCCAGCAGCCGAACGGGACTCTTAAACAATGAGCAGTTCTTC. It is translated as CASSRTGLLNNEQFF.

The chain carries TRBV7-2 and TRBJ2-4, with D possibly being TRBD1 (6 bases). From germline, CDR1 is SGHTA and CDR2 FQGNSA. This CDR3 is built from 15 residues. V was trimmed by 2 bases and J by 0 bases, leaving 8 bases between them. DNA for the CDR3: TGTGCCAGCAGCTTAACAGGGCTAGCCAAAAACATTCAGTACTTC. It codes for CASSLTGLAKNIQYF. The complete variable domain, with remaining parts taken from reference TRBV7-2 and TRBJ2-4, reads GAGVSQSPSNKVTEKGKDVELRCDPISGHTALYWYRQSLGQGLEFLIYFQGNSAPDKSGLPSDRFSAERTGGSVSTLTIQRTQQEDSAVYLCASSLTGLAKNIQYFGAGTRLSVL.

This rearrangement joins TRBV10-3 to TRBJ2-7, with D hard to call. Germline-derived CDR1 and CDR2 are ENHRY and SYGVKD. V lost 2 bases to trimming and J lost 1 base, with 9 bases between them. The CDR3 length is 14 residues. CDR3 bases: TGTGCCATCAGTGAGCTGCGAACTTCCTACGAGCAGTACTTC. It is translated as CAISELRTSYEQYF.

This clone has only a few counts. The chain uses TRBV5-1 and TRBJ2-1; D is possibly TRBD2 (5 bases). Germline V gives CDR1 SGHRS, CDR2 YFSETQ. V was trimmed by 2 bases and J by 6 bases, leaving 12 bases between them. The CDR3 contains 14 residues. CDR3: CASSLPADSNEQFF. DNA for the CDR3: TGCGCCAGCAGCTTACCAGCGGATAGCAATGAGCAGTTCTTC.

This clone turned up a few times. This sequence joins TRBV7-9 and TRBJ2-4, with D perhaps assigned TRBD1 or TRBD2 (5 bases each). V gave up 5 bases and J gave up 0 bases, with 11 bases separating them. This CDR3 region has 15 residues. The germline V gene encodes CDR1 SEHNR and CDR2 FQNEAQ (reference sequence). The CDR3 sequence: CASSGTDIAKNIQYF. Here the CDR3 DNA reads TGTGCCAGCAGCGGGACCGACATAGCCAAAAACATTCAGTACTTC.

This chain joins TRBV7-9 and TRBJ2-5; D may correspond to TRBD1 or TRBD2 (5 bases each). Germline lookup yields CDR1 SEHNR and CDR2 FQNEAQ (reference sequence). The CDR3 totals 13 residues. V lost 8 bases and J lost 2, with 12 bases in between. The CDR3 region is CASLPGQQETQYF. The CDR3 DNA follows: TGTGCCAGCCTCCCGGGGCAACAAGAGACCCAGTACTTC. The full variable domain, completed using reference TRBV7-9 and TRBJ2-5, is DTGVSQNPRHKITKRGQNVTFRCDPISEHNRLYWYRQTLGQGPEFLTYFQNEAQLEKSRLLSDRFSAERPKGSFSTLEIQRTEQGDSAMYLCASLPGQQETQYFGPGTRLLVL.

This clone was picked up a small number of times. The J gene is TRBJ2-7, the V gene TRBV29-1; D is undetermined. Germline V gives CDR1 SQVTM, CDR2 ANQGSEA. CDR3 size: 12 residues. With 7 bases removed from V and 4 bases from J, the gap between germline ends came to 14 bases. DNA of the CDR3: TGCAGCGCCTATGCGGCCGGGTACGAGCAGTACTTC. Its translation is CSAYAAGYEQYF.

This clone was seen a few times. V is TRBV19 and J is TRBJ1-2; no clear D gene. The CDR3 runs to 12 residues. Trimming removed 4 bases at V and 6 bases at J, with 9 bases between. Germline CDR1 is LNHDA and CDR2 is SQIVND (reference sequence). CDR3 nucleotides: TGTGCCAGTAGTACCAACCGGAATGGCTACACCTTC. It specifies CASSTNRNGYTF.

This clone was seen a handful of times. The chain employs TRBV7-2 and TRBJ2-1, with 13 bases that match TRBD2. Germline-derived CDR1 and CDR2 are SGHTA and FQGNSA. The CDR3 covers 15 residues. The junction had 10 bases not matched to a gene; V was cut back by 5 bases and J by 12 bases. In DNA form, the CDR3 reads TGTGCCAGCAGCCTCGGACTAGCGGGGGCCGGGCGGCAGTTCTTC. Translated, it gives CASSLGLAGAGRQFF.